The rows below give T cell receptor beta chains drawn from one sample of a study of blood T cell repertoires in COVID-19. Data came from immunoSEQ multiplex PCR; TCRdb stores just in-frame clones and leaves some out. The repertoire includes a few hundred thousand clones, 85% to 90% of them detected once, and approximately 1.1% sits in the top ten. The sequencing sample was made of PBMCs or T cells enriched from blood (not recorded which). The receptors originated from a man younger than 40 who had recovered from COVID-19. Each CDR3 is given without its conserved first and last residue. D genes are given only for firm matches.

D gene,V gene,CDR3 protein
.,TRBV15,ATSIGEGSGNTIY
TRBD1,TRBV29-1,SVEATVGGDNEKLF
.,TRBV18,ASSPSIERNTEAF
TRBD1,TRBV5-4,ASSEGARWADTQY
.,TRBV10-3,AISEFRSSGNTIY
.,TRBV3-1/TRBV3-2,ASKWSSGTGLGNIQY
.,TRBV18,ASSPATGLANEQF
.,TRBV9,ASSVEAGALNGYT
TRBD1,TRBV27,ASSLSLRQGAPH
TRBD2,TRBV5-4,ASSTRTSGRGVGQF
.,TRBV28,ASRLIRGSPLH
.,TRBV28,ATRMGSYEQY
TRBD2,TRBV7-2,ASSFPGLALETQY
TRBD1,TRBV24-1,ATTPGTGGSGELF
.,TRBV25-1,ASSAVTGNQETQY
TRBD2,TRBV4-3,ASSQEGGGLRLPSSYEQY
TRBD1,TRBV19,ASSPTGRGNTIY
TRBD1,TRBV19,ASKKATGGVLDTEAF
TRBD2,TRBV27,ASSLAGAAGELF
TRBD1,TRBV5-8,ASSLVYWDRVDSGNTIY
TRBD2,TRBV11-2,ASSRLAGAYNEQF
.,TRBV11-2,ASSLRGGGEAF
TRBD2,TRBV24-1,ATRSTSGSEGATDTQY
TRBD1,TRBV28,ASSLIQGVQETQY
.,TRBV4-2,ASSQIRNRVGNEQF
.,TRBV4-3,ASSQSPGTATNEKLF
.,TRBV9,ASSDSYYGYT
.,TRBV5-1,ASSLAGVGYEQY